The clone carrying this T cell receptor (beta chain) was recorded once. TCRdb keeps only in-frame clones here, not all; method: immunoSEQ multiplex PCR. The sample contains 5,000 or so clones, over 60% of which appear only once. These data are taken from a study of immune cell composition in non-small cell lung cancer. With 5 bases removed from V and 1 base from J, the gap between germline ends came to 8 bases. Germline V CDR1 and CDR2: GTSNPN, SVGIG (reference sequence). This CDR3 is 13 amino acids long. The sequenced sample was lung tumor tissue. The source is a human donor with non-small cell lung cancer. The V gene is TRBV30, the J gene TRBJ2-2, with a tentative D call TRBD2 (5 bases). The CDR3 DNA is TGTGCCTGGGGAGGCCAGAACACCGGGGAGCTGTTTTTT. Amino acids: CAWGGQNTGELFF.